These T cell receptor beta chains were read from a single sample in a study of OX40 agonist ivuxolimab in advanced cancers. Data came from immunoSEQ multiplex PCR; TCRdb stores just in-frame clones and leaves some out. The sample shows roughly 53,000 clones, about four fifths of them seen only once. The specimen was CD4+ or CD8+ T cells sorted from blood, collected in a trial of the OX40 agonist ivuxolimab. These receptors were collected from an adult with an advanced solid tumor such as melanoma, head and neck, liver or kidney cancer. Both conserved end residues are trimmed from each CDR3. Fields, in order: V gene, clone size, CDR3 protein. Clone size appears in some rows only: once, few, many, or a class for an expanded clone.

>TRBV4-1|.
ASSRAMGGSSYNEQF
>TRBV7-2|.
ASSLVASGYEQY
>TRBV2|.
ASSARLGGGEKLF
>TRBV29-1|few
SVEGRGGNTGELF
>TRBV7-2|once
ASSLEGRGEQF
>TRBV9|.
ASSVVLAGDNEQF
>TRBV5-1|few
ASSGASGSTDTQY
>TRBV6-1|.
ASSERDLWGETQY
>TRBV19|.
ASSRDRNTEAF
>TRBV6-1|.
ASSERVWAGELF
>TRBV18|.
ASSPTSGSTDTQY
>TRBV27|.
ASSITGTAYEQY
>TRBV4-2|.
ASSPSLARTSYEQY
>TRBV29-1|.
SVRATNEKLF
>TRBV28|few
ASILAGGAYNEQF
>TRBV18|.
ASSPGGTEGEQY
>TRBV27|.
ASSTPGQSIGEQY
>TRBV28|.
ASSLNKWGVIQTNEQF
>TRBV7-2|.
ASSPGQPGYGYT
>TRBV21-1|.
ASSGPGMGNEQF
>TRBV20-1|.
SARRQETQY
>TRBV29-1|.
SVDSGQGAYEQY
>TRBV18|.
ASSPDAGGPGGYT
>TRBV7-2|few
ASSLELQETQY
>TRBV2|.
ASSLLAGGTDTQY
>TRBV7-2|.
ASSLKAEQF
>TRBV5-1|.
ASSPTPQETQY
>TRBV4-3|.
ASSQVGGALDTQY
>TRBV11-2|.
ASSFGTGFGGSPLH
>TRBV7-8|.
ASSLAEGGSYGYT
>TRBV5-4|.
ASSLLFGVGEQF
>TRBV7-9|.
ASSSKTGEDNEQF
>TRBV4-2|medium-sized
ASSQIFLAGYEQY
>TRBV6-5|.
ASSYSASGNTEAF
>TRBV11-2|few
ASSPIVDGYT
>TRBV4-3|.
ASSQDRLQPQH
>TRBV29-1|.
SVEATSFEQF
>TRBV4-1|.
ASSLSARGGGELF
>TRBV5-1|.
ASSAGLESTDTQY
>TRBV5-1|.
ASSLISGSYEQY
>TRBV6-1|.
ASSEVRTANYGYT
>TRBV19|.
ASSRSTDTQY
>TRBV19|few
ARPIPQGRLLGQPQH
>TRBV19|.
ASRVAGVSTEAF
>TRBV7-2|.
ASSPTGVEIYNEQF
>TRBV30|few
ASSRGGASNEKLF
>TRBV7-2|few
ASRTSGTDEQY
>TRBV28|.
ASRGASYNEQF